The 14 T cell receptor beta chains in this list originate from one sample, sequenced in a study of T-cell reconstitution after alpha-beta-depleted transplantation in children. Unique molecular identifiers were incorporated when the TCRbeta library was constructed. TCRdb reprocessed the PCR reads with MiXCR, giving one entry per CDR3 protein. Among just under 250,000 distinct CDR3 sequences listed, roughly a quarter were seen once. This specimen was PBMCs, taken before TCRalphabeta/CD19-depleted stem cell transplant. Receptor source: a girl aged 2-9 years with Fanconi anemia, due to receive a stem cell transplant.

This clonotype has just a few counts. V and J are TRBV20-1 and TRBJ2-7; tentative D call: TRBD2 (6 bases). Germline V gives CDR1 DFQATT, CDR2 SNEGSKA (reference sequence). This CDR3 region has 11 residues. V was pared by 5 bases and J by 4 bases, with 9 bases between. The CDR3 loop reads CSARLDYEQYF. Here the CDR3 DNA reads TGCAGTGCTCGACTAGATTACGAGCAGTACTTC.

V and J are TRBV29-1 and TRBJ2-7; 7 nucleotides align to TRBD1. CDR1 is SQVTM and CDR2 is ANQGSEA in the germline V gene. V lost 7 bases, J lost 7 bases, and 16 bases stayed unmatched. This CDR3 comprises 14 residues. The CDR3 region is CSAVRGQTPREQYF. In DNA, the CDR3 is TGCAGCGCTGTGAGGGGACAGACTCCTAGGGAGCAGTACTTC.

This clonotype was seen at least ten times. J is TRBJ1-6 and V is TRBV20-1, with D perhaps matching TRBD1 (5 bases). Germline CDR1 DFQATT, CDR2 SNEGSKA (reference sequence). This CDR3 region has 15 residues. Trimming cost V 3 bases and J 10 bases, with 19 bases left between them. The CDR3 region is CSASARQGEGSPLHF. The CDR3 DNA reads as TGCAGTGCTAGCGCCCGGCAGGGAGAGGGATCACCCCTCCACTTT.

This clonotype was seen a handful of times. The chain uses TRBV29-1 and TRBJ2-5; a weak D match, TRBD1 (5 bases). The V and J ends lost 5 bases and 2 bases respectively, with 12 bases between them. This CDR3 is built from 13 residues. The germline CDR1 and CDR2 sequences are SQVTM and ANQGSEA. CDR3 in DNA: TGCAGCGTTTCCCCAGGGTGGCAAGAGACCCAGTACTTC. Translating it yields CSVSPGWQETQYF.

This clonotype was counted only a few times. The chain carries TRBV7-3 and TRBJ2-1; 8 bases match TRBD2. CDR3 size: 14 residues. The J segment lost 7 bases and the V segment lost 5 bases, leaving 7 bases of the junction unmatched. Germline CDR1 SGHTA, CDR2 FQGTGA. CDR3 sequence reads: CASSPRTSRNEQFF. The CDR3 nucleotides are TGTGCCAGCAGCCCAAGGACTAGCAGGAATGAGCAGTTCTTC.

Many counts were recorded for this clonotype. The J gene is TRBJ2-3, the V gene TRBV24-1, with 8 bases fitting TRBD2. This CDR3 region has 15 residues. With V trimmed by 9 bases and J by 4 bases, 11 bases remained unmatched. CDR1 KGHDR and CDR2 SFDVKD come from the germline V gene. The CDR3 nucleotides read TGTGCCACCGGGTCGGCGGGAGGCACCGCAGATACGCAGTATTTT. Residues: CATGSAGGTADTQYF.

This clonotype was seen more than once but under ten times. The chain joins TRBV28 to TRBJ2-7; D possibly corresponds to TRBD1 (6 bases). CDR1 and CDR2 (germline): MDHEN, SYDVKM. CDR3 size: 15 residues. Trimming pared 3 bases from V and 4 bases from J, leaving 16 bases between. This chain's CDR3 is CASSLIRGRPYEQYF. The CDR3 DNA reads as TGTGCCAGCAGTTTGATCAGGGGTCGCCCTTACGAGCAGTACTTC.

The rearrangement uses TRBV5-1 and TRBJ2-7; D perhaps matches TRBD2 (5 bases). This CDR3 has 14 amino acids. The V gene lost 6 bases and the J gene lost 3 bases, with 16 bases spanning the gap. CDR1 is SGHRS and CDR2 is YFSETQ in the germline V gene. The CDR3: CASKYLEGNYEQYF. Written as DNA, the CDR3 is TGCGCCAGCAAATACCTTGAGGGTAACTACGAGCAGTACTTC.

This sequence joins TRBV18 and TRBJ2-1; D is perhaps TRBD1 or TRBD2 (5 bases each). The CDR3 sequence is 17 residues long. The V and J ends lost 3 bases and 4 bases respectively, with 19 bases between them. Germline V gives CDR1 KGHSH, CDR2 LQKENI. This chain's CDR3 is CASSPGTHPALYNEQFF. As DNA, the CDR3 is TGTGCCAGCTCACCCGGGACCCATCCAGCTTTGTACAATGAGCAGTTCTTC.

This clonotype has a handful of counts. V gene TRBV29-1 combines with J gene TRBJ1-5; D is perhaps TRBD1 (5 bases). Germline CDR1 is SQVTM and CDR2 is ANQGSEA. V lost 4 bases and J lost 2, with 9 bases in between. The CDR3 has 13 residues. CDR3 coding DNA: TGCAGCGTTGCAGGGAAAGGCAATCAGCCCCAGCATTTT. Protein: CSVAGKGNQPQHF.

This clonotype has a count of ten or more. The genes are TRBV25-1 and TRBJ2-1, with 9 bases identical to TRBD2. The germline CDR1 and CDR2 sequences are MGHDK and SYGVNS. With V trimmed by 6 bases and J by 5 bases, 5 bases remained unmatched. The CDR3 consists of 14 residues. CDR3 sequence reads: CASRASGENNEQFF. CDR3 sequence (DNA): TGTGCCAGCAGAGCTAGCGGGGAGAACAATGAGCAGTTCTTC.

The chain employs TRBV29-1 and TRBJ2-5; D possibly uses TRBD1 or TRBD2 (5 bases each). Trimming left V 5 bases short and J 2 bases short, with 18 bases between. Germline V gene data show CDR1 as SQVTM and CDR2 as ANQGSEA. This CDR3 spans 15 amino acids. This chain's CDR3 is CSVKTSGTTQETQYF. The DNA of the CDR3 is TGCAGCGTTAAGACGTCCGGGACGACTCAAGAGACCCAGTACTTC.

This rearrangement joins TRBV7-3 to TRBJ1-1; 9 nucleotides line up with TRBD1. The V gene's germline CDR1 is SGHTA and CDR2 FQGTGA. Germline trimming cut 5 bases from V and 5 bases from J; bases unmatched to any gene: 9. The CDR3 is 15 amino acids. CDR3 amino acids: CASSVSRDRETEAFF. The DNA for the CDR3 is TGTGCCAGCAGCGTTTCCCGGGACAGGGAAACTGAAGCTTTCTTT.

This clonotype was detected many times. CDR3 nucleotide sequence: TGCAGTGCTAGGGGGAGACCCTCTGGGGCCAACGTCCTGACTTTC. It specifies CSARGRPSGANVLTF. This chain connects TRBV20-1 to TRBJ2-6, with TRBD2 as a possible D gene (5 bases). V lost 3 bases and J 0 bases, leaving 9 bases between the germline ends. Germline CDR1 reads DFQATT; CDR2 reads SNEGSKA (reference sequence). The CDR3 length is 15 residues.